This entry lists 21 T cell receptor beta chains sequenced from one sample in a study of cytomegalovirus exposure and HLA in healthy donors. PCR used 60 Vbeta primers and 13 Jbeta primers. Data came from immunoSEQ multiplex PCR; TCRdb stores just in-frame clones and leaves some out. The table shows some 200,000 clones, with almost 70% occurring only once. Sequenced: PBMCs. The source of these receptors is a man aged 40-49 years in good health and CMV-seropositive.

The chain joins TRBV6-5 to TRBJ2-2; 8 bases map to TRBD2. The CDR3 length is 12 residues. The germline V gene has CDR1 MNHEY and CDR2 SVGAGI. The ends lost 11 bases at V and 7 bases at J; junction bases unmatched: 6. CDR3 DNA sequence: TGTGCCTCCGGGGGGGGCTACGGGGAGCTGTTTTTT. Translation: CASGGGYGELFF.

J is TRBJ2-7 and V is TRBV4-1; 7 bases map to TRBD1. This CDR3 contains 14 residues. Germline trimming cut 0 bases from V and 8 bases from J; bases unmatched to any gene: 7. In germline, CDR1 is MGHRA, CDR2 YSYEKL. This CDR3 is CASSQEQGNGKQYF. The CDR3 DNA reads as TGCGCCAGCAGCCAAGAACAGGGGAACGGCAAGCAGTACTTC.

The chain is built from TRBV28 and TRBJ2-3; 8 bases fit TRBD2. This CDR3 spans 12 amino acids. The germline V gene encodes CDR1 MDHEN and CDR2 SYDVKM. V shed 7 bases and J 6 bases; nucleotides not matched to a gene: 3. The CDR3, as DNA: TGTGCCAGCACCGGGAGGGTGGATACGCAGTATTTT. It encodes CASTGRVDTQYF. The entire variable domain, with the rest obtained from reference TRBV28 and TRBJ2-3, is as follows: DVKVTQSSRYLVKRTGEKVFLECVQDMDHENMFWYRQDPGLGLRLIYFSYDVKMKEKGDIPEGYSVSREKKERFSLILESASTNQTSMYLCASTGRVDTQYFGPGTRLTVL.

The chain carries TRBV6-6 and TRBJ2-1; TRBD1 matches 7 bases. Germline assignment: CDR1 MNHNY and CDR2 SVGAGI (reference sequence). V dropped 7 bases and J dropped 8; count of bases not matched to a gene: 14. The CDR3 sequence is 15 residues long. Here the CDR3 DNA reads TGTGCCAGCACACCCCGACCGGGACAGACCGATGAGCAGTTCTTC. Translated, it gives CASTPRPGQTDEQFF.

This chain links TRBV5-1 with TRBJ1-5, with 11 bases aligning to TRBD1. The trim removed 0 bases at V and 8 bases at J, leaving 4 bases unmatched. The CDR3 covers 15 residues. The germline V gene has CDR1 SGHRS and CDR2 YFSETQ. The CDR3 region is CASSLEGGQGEPQHF. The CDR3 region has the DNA TGCGCCAGCAGCTTGGAAGGGGGACAGGGGGAGCCCCAGCATTTT. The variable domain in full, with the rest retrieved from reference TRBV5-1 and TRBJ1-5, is KAGVTQTPRYLIKTRGQQVTLSCSPISGHRSVSWYQQTPGQGLQFLFEYFSETQRNKGNFPGRFSGRQFSNSRSEMNVSTLELGDSALYLCASSLEGGQGEPQHFGDGTRLSIL.

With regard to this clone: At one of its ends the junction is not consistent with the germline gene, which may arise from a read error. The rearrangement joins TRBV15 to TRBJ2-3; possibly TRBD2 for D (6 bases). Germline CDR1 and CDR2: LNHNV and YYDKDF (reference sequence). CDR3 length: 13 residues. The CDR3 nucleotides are TGTGCCACCAGCAGAGATCGGAATAGCGGCGTGGATTTT. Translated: CATSRDRNSGVDF.

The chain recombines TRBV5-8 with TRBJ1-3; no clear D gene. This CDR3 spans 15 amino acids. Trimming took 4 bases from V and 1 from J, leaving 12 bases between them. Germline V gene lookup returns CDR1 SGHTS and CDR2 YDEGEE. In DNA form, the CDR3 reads TGTGCCAGCAGCCCCGCGGGTCTATCTGGAAACACCATATATTTT. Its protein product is CASSPAGLSGNTIYF.

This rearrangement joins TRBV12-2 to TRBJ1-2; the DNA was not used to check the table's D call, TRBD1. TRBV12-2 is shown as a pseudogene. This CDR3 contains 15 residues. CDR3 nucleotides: TGTGCAAGTCGCTCAACTGGACAGGGGGACTATGGCTACACCTTC. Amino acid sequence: CASRSTGQGDYGYTF.

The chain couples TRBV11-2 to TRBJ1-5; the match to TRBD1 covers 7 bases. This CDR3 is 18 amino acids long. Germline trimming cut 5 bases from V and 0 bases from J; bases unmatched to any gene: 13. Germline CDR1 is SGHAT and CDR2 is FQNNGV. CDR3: CASSPVYGTVLSNQPQHF. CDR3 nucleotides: TGTGCCAGCAGCCCCGTTTACGGGACAGTACTTAGCAATCAGCCCCAGCATTTT.

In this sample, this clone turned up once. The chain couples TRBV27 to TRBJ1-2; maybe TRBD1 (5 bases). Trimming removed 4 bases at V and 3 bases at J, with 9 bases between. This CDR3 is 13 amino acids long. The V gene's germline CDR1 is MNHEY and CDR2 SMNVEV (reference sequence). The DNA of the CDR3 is TGTGCCAGCAGTTGGGGGAGGGACTATGGCTACACCTTC. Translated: CASSWGRDYGYTF.

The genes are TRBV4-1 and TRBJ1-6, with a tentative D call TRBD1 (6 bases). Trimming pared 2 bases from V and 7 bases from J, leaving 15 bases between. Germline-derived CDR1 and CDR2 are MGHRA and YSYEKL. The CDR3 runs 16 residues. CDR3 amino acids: CASSQRTGYTNSPLHF. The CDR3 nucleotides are TGCGCCAGCAGCCAACGTACAGGGTACACAAATTCACCCCTCCACTTT.

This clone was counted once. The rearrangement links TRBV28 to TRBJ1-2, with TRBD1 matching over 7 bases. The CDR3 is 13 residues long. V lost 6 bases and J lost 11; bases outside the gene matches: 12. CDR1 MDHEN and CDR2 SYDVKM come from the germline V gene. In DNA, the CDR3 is TGTGCCAGCAGCCCTTGGACAGGCAGTTCGTACACCTTC. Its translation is CASSPWTGSSYTF.

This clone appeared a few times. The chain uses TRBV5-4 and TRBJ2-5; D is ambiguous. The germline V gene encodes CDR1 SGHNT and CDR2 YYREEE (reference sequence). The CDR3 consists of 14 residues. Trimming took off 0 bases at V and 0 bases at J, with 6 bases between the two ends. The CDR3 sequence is CASSLAGNQETQYF. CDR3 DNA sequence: TGTGCCAGCAGCTTGGCAGGCAACCAAGAGACCCAGTACTTC.

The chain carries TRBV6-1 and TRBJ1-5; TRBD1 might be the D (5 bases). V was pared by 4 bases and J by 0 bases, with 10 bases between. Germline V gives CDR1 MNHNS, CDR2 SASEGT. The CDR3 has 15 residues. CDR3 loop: CASSVPTDSNQPQHF. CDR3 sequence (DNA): TGTGCCAGCAGTGTTCCGACAGATAGCAATCAGCCCCAGCATTTT.

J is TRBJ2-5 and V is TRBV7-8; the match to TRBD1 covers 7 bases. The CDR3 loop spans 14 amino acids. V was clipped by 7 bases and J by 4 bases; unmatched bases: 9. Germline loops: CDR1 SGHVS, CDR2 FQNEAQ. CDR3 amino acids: CASNLGQVGETQYF. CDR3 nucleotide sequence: TGTGCCAGCAACCTAGGACAGGTTGGAGAGACCCAGTACTTC.

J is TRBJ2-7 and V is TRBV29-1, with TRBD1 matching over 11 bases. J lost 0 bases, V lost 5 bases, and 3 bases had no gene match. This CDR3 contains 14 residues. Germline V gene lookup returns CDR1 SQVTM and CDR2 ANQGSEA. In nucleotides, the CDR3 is TGCAGCGTTTACGGACAGGGGGCCTCCTACGAGCAGTACTTC. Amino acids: CSVYGQGASYEQYF.

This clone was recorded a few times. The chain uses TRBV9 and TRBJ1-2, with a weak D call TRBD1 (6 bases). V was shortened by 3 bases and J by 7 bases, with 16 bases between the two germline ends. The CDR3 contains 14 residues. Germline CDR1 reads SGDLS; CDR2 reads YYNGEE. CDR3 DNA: TGTGCCAGCAGCGCCCGACAGGACCGTTCTGGCTACACCTTC. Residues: CASSARQDRSGYTF.

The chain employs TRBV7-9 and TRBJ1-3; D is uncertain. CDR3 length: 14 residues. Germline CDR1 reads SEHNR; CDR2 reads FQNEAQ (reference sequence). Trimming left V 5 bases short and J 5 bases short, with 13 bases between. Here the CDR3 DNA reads TGTGCCAGCAGCGAATGGACTGGGAGAAACACCATATATTTT. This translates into CASSEWTGRNTIYF.

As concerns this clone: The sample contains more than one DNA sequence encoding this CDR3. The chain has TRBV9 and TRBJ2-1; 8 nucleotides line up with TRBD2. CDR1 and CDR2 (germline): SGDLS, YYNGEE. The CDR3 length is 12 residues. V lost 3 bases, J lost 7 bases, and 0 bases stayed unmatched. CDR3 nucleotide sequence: TGTGCCAGCAGCGGCGGGGGGAATGAGCAGTTCTTC. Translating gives CASSGGGNEQFF.

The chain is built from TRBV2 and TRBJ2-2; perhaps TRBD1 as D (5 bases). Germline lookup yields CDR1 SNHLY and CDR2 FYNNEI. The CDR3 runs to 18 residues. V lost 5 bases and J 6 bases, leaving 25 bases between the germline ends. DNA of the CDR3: TGTGCCAGCAGTTTCGCCTGGGTAGGGCAGGGATTAGCCGGGGAGCTGTTTTTT. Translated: CASSFAWVGQGLAGELFF.

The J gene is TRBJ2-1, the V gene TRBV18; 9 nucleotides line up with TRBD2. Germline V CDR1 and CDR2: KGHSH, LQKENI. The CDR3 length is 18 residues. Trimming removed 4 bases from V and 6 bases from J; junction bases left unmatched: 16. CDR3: CASSRLSGGGAAGNEQFF. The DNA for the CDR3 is TGTGCCAGCTCACGACTGTCTGGCGGGGGGGCCGCCGGCAATGAGCAGTTCTTC.